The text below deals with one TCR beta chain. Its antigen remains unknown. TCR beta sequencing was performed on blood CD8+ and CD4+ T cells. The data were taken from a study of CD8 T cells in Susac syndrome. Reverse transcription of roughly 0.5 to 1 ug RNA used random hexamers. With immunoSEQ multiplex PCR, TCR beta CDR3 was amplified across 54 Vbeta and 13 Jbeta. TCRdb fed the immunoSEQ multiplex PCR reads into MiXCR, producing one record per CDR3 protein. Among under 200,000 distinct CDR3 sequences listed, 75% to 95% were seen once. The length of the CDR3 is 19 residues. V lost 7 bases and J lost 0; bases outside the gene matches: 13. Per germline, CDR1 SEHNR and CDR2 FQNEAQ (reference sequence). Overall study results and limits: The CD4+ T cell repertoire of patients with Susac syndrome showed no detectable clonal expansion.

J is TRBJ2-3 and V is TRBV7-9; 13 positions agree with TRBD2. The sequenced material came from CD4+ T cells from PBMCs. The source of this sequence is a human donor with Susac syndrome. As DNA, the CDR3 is TGTGCCAGCACCCCGCGTTGGGGACTAGCGGGAAGGAGCACAGATACGCAGTATTTT. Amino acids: CASTPRWGLAGRSTDTQYF. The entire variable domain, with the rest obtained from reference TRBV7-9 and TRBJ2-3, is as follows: DTGVSQNPRHKITKRGQNVTFRCDPISEHNRLYWYRQTLGQGPEFLTYFQNEAQLEKSRLLSDRFSAERPKGSFSTLEIQRTEQGDSAMYLCASTPRWGLAGRSTDTQYFGPGTRLTVL.